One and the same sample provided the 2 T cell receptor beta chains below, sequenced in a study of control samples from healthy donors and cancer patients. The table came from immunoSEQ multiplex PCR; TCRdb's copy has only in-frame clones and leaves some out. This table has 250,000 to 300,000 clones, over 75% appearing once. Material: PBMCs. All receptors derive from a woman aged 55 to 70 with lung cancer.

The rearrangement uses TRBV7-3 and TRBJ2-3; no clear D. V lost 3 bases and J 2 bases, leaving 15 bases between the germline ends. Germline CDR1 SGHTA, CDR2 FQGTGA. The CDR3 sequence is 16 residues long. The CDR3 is CASSFDSMLNTDTQYF. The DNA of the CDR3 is TGTGCCAGCAGCTTCGACTCGATGTTGAACACAGATACGCAGTATTTT.

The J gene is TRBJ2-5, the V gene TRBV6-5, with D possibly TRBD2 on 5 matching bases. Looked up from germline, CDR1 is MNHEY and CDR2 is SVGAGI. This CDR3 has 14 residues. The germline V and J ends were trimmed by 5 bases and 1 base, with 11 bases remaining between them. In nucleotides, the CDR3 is TGTGCCAGCAGTCGGACGGACTTCCAAGAGACCCAGTACTTC. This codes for CASSRTDFQETQYF.